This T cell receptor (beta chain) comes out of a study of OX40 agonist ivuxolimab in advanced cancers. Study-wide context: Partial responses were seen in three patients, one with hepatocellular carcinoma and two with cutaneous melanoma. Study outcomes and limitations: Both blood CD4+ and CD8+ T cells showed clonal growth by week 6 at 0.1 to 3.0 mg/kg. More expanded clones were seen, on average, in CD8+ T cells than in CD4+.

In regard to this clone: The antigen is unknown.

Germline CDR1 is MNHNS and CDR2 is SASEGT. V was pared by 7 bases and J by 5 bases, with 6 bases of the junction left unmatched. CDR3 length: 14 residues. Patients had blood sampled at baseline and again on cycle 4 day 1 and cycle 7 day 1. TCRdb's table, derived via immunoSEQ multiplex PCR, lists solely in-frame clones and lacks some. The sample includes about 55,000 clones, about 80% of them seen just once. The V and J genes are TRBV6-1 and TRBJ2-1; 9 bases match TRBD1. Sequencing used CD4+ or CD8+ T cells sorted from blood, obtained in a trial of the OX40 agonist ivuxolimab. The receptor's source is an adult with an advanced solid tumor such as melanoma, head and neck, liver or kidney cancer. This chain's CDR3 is CASKSGTGNNEQFF. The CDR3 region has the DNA TGTGCCAGCAAATCCGGGACAGGGAACAATGAGCAGTTCTTC.